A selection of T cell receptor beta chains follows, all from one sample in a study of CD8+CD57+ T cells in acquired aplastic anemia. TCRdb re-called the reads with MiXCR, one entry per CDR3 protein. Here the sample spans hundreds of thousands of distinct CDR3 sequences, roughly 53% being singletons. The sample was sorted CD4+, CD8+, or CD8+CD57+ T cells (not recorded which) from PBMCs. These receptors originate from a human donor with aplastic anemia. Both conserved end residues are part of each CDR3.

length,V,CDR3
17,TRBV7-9,CASSSLQQGEGNQPQHF
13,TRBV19,CASSIDWRYEQYF
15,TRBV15,CATSSISLGNQPQHF
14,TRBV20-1,CSAIAGVGPDTQYF
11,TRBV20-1,CSAAELYGYTF
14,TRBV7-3,CASSSPAPPSVQFF
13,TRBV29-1,CSETLYGDYGYTF
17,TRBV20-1,CSARDMQPTMFNSPLHF
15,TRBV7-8,CASSYTGPTRDTQYF
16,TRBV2,CASSSRLAGNTGELFF
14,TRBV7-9,CASSFPAASYEQYF
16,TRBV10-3,CAISPGWEGSLYEQYF
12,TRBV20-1,CSAQLRPDGYTF
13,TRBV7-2,CASSLQGSGELFF
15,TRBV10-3,CAISGSAPSTDTQYF
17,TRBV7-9,CASSLSGGFSYNSPLHF
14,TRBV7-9,CASSLRGGGHKQYF
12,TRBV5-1,CASSLDEGEQYF
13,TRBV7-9,CASSPQGSLEAFF
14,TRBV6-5,CASRRTDLTDTQYF
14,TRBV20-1,CSATRTSGGTEQFF
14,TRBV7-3,CASGQSRANYGYTF
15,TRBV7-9,CARELTGGSYNEQFF
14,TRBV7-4,CASSRVGVNYGYTF
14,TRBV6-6,CASRGGSRNTEAFF
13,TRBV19,CASSRTVTYEQYF
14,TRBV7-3,CASSGPGVGYELYF
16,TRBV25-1,CASSLSPGRSTDTQYF
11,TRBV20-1,CSASPNTEAFF
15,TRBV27,CASRLSGGRGNEQFF
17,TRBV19,CASSIFPQGSGANVLTF
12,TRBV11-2,CASSLDHGNSTF
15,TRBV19,CASSIEGGPQETQYF
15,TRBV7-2,CASSLGTPVDYGYTF
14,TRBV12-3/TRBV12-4,CASSLGTDSTEAFF